These T cell receptor beta chains were read from a single sample in a study of naive and memory T cell subsets. TCRdb passed the UMI-ligation and nested PCR reads through MiXCR, listing each CDR3 protein once. The data hold tens of thousands of distinct CDR3 sequences, with around 10% observed a single time. Sequenced sample: central memory CD8+ T cells from blood. The receptor source for this set is a human donor in good health. The CDR3 runs from the conserved cysteine through the conserved F or W. Fields, in order: clone size, J gene, V gene, D gene, CDR3 protein, CDR3 DNA. A D gene is named only where the DNA matches it firmly. Size is stated for part of the rows, as once, few or many counts, or as a class when the clone is expanded.

.,TRBJ2-2,TRBV11-3,.,CASARRGTTGELFF,TGTGCCAGCGCACGGAGGGGGACCACCGGGGAGCTGTTTTTT
.,TRBJ2-5,TRBV7-6,.,CASSLVVSLETQYF,TGTGCCAGCAGCTTAGTGGTTAGTCTGGAGACCCAGTACTTC
few,TRBJ2-7,TRBV13,TRBD1,CASSLPTGTGNEQYF,TGTGCCAGCAGCTTACCGACTGGGACAGGGAACGAGCAGTACTTC
.,TRBJ1-1,TRBV6-2/TRBV6-3,.,CASGQALAFF,TGTGCCAGCGGGCAAGCGTTAGCTTTCTTT
.,TRBJ2-1,TRBV10-3,.,CAISEQQRSYNEQFF,TGTGCCATCAGTGAGCAACAGCGCTCCTACAATGAGCAGTTCTTC
.,TRBJ2-1,TRBV11-2,.,CASKRGYNEQFF,TGTGCCAGCAAACGGGGCTACAATGAGCAGTTCTTC
few,TRBJ2-7,TRBV29-1,.,CSVEDGFYEQYF,TGCAGCGTTGAAGACGGGTTCTACGAGCAGTACTTC
many,TRBJ2-1,TRBV28,TRBD2,CASSSWTSGTYNEQFF,TGTGCCAGCAGTTCTTGGACTAGCGGGACCTACAATGAGCAGTTCTTC
.,TRBJ2-7,TRBV6-1,.,CASTREEGPDEQYF,TGTGCCAGCACCAGAGAGGAGGGACCCGACGAGCAGTACTTC
many,TRBJ2-1,TRBV29-1,.,CSVEGGGLWTYNEQFF,TGCAGCGTTGAGGGGGGGGGGCTGTGGACCTACAATGAGCAGTTCTTC
few,TRBJ2-6,TRBV29-1,.,CSVALSGANVLTF,TGCAGCGTTGCGCTCAGTGGGGCCAACGTCCTGACTTTC
few,TRBJ2-5,TRBV6-5,.,CASSYLGQETQYF,TGTGCCAGCAGTTACCTGGGGCAAGAGACCCAGTACTTC
many,TRBJ2-3,TRBV7-9,.,CASISRGIDTQYF,TGTGCCAGCATCTCGCGGGGAATAGATACGCAGTATTTT
few,TRBJ1-2,TRBV29-1,.,CSVVQVNYGYTF,TGCAGCGTAGTGCAGGTTAACTATGGCTACACCTTC
.,TRBJ1-1,TRBV19,TRBD1,CASQGGYTEAFF,TGTGCCAGCCAGGGGGGATACACTGAAGCTTTCTTT
.,TRBJ2-7,TRBV3-1,.,CASSQEWDTYYEQYF,TGTGCCAGCAGCCAAGAGTGGGACACGTACTACGAGCAGTACTTC
.,TRBJ2-1,TRBV28,.,CASSHGTPYNEQFF,TGTGCCAGCAGTCACGGGACACCTTACAATGAGCAGTTCTTC
few,TRBJ2-1,TRBV18,TRBD2,CASSPWGGNEQFF,TGTGCCAGCTCACCATGGGGGGGGAATGAGCAGTTCTTC
once,TRBJ2-2,TRBV7-2,.,CASSLVRGSGELFF,TGTGCCAGCAGCTTAGTTCGGGGTAGCGGGGAGCTGTTTTTT
many,TRBJ2-1,TRBV19,TRBD2,CAPLTTAETSGRVLYNEQFF,TGTGCGCCCTTGACAACGGCTGAGACTAGCGGGAGGGTTTTGTACAATGAGCAGTTCTTC
few,TRBJ2-1,TRBV20-1,.,CSARDIGGSSYNEQFF,TGCAGTGCTAGAGATATAGGGGGGAGCTCCTACAATGAGCAGTTCTTC
medium-sized,TRBJ2-1,TRBV5-6,TRBD2,CASSWTGPAGADNEQFF,TGTGCCAGCAGCTGGACCGGACCAGCGGGAGCGGACAATGAGCAGTTCTTC
.,TRBJ2-1,TRBV4-3,.,CASSPMRTSYNEQFF,TGCGCCAGCAGCCCTATGCGGACTTCCTACAATGAGCAGTTCTTC
many,TRBJ1-5,TRBV6-2/TRBV6-3,.,CASSYSDPSNQPQHF,TGTGCCAGCAGTTACTCGGATCCAAGCAATCAGCCCCAGCATTTT
few,TRBJ1-6,TRBV12-5,.,CASGFETGPRSYNSPLHF,TGTGCTAGTGGCTTCGAAACAGGTCCCCGAAGTTATAATTCACCCCTCCACTTT
many,TRBJ2-7,TRBV5-1,.,CASSLWPGGSSYEQYF,TGCGCCAGCAGCCTTTGGCCGGGCGGTTCTTCCTACGAGCAGTACTTC
few,TRBJ2-7,TRBV6-5,TRBD2,CASSLAGDRTYEQYF,TGTGCCAGCAGTTTAGCGGGAGACCGAACCTACGAGCAGTACTTC
many,TRBJ1-5,TRBV20-1,.,CSARDRENQPQHF,TGCAGTGCTAGAGACAGGGAAAATCAGCCCCAGCATTTT
many,TRBJ2-1,TRBV14,.,CASSHPGEGYEQFF,TGTGCCAGCAGCCACCCAGGGGAAGGGTATGAGCAGTTCTTC
.,TRBJ2-1,TRBV27,.,CASSPSGPSYNEQFF,TGTGCCAGCAGTCCGAGCGGTCCCTCCTACAATGAGCAGTTCTTC
few,TRBJ2-6,TRBV4-3,.,CASSYGTTSSGANVLTF,TGCGCCAGCAGTTACGGGACAACAAGCTCTGGGGCCAACGTCCTGACTTTC
few,TRBJ2-1,TRBV29-1,TRBD2,CSVEDPGTSAYNEQFF,TGCAGCGTTGAAGATCCTGGGACTAGCGCTTACAATGAGCAGTTCTTC
few,TRBJ1-1,TRBV6-6,.,CASSYPGTLGGTEAFF,TGTGCCAGCAGTTACCCCGGGACTCTCGGGGGCACTGAAGCTTTCTTT
.,TRBJ2-1,TRBV7-9,.,CASSLALGLNEQFF,TGTGCCAGCAGCTTAGCACTAGGGCTCAATGAGCAGTTCTTC
few,TRBJ2-7,TRBV7-6,TRBD1,CASSLWTGPYEQYF,TGTGCCAGCAGCCTATGGACAGGACCCTACGAGCAGTACTTC
few,TRBJ2-7,TRBV13,.,CASSLAIGQPSDEQYF,TGTGCCAGCAGCTTAGCCATCGGACAACCCTCGGATGAGCAGTACTTC
many,TRBJ2-7,TRBV30,TRBD2,CAWSVNGIAGGYEQYF,TGTGCCTGGAGTGTAAATGGAATAGCGGGAGGCTACGAGCAGTACTTC
few,TRBJ2-1,TRBV29-1,TRBD2,CSVENPSGKTVNEQFF,TGCAGCGTTGAAAATCCTAGCGGGAAGACAGTAAATGAGCAGTTCTTC
.,TRBJ1-1,TRBV2,.,CASSYSGAFF,TGTGCCAGCAGTTACTCGGGGGCTTTCTTT
.,TRBJ1-3,TRBV28,.,CASSFRVSGNTIYF,TGTGCCAGCAGTTTTAGGGTTTCCGGAAACACCATATATTTT
few,TRBJ2-1,TRBV28,TRBD2,CASRPGLMTYNEQFF,TGTGCCAGCCGCCCGGGACTAATGACCTACAATGAGCAGTTCTTC
many,TRBJ2-7,TRBV28,.,CASSVVYEQYF,TGTGCCAGCTCAGTTGTCTACGAGCAGTACTTC
.,TRBJ2-1,TRBV4-1,TRBD2,CASSQSTGLAGDYNEQFF,TGCGCCAGCAGCCAATCAACCGGCTTAGCGGGGGACTACAATGAGCAGTTCTTC
.,TRBJ2-5,TRBV24-1,.,CATSKRQNQETQYF,TGTGCCACCAGCAAAAGACAGAACCAAGAGACCCAGTACTTC
many,TRBJ1-1,TRBV20-1,.,CSARDRENTEAFF,TGCAGTGCTAGAGACAGGGAGAACACTGAAGCTTTCTTT